Sequencing of this T cell receptor beta chain was carried out in a study of PD-1 blockade in classical Hodgkin lymphoma. Regarding this clone: Antigen specificity is unknown.

Trimming removed 5 bases at V and 5 bases at J, with 18 bases between. CDR1 is LNHDA, CDR2 SQIVND, per germline (reference sequence). The CDR3 has 15 residues. Libraries were prepared by immunoSEQ multiplex PCR; TCRdb keeps only in-frame clonotypes and omits some of them. The repertoire includes around 92,000 clones, under 85% of them detected once, and about 15% sits in the top ten. Overall study findings and caveats: Baseline diversity was lower in partial responders and progressors than complete responders. Reported baseline diversity: healthy donors highest, relapsed/refractory patients lowest. Repertoires differed for reasons still undefined, possibly disease activity or prior therapy. It was CD4+ TCR diversity, not CD8+, that rose significantly by C4D1.

Time point denoted: cycle 4 day 1 (C4D1), after more than 5 weeks of nivolumab. Exposure to brentuximab vedotin varied, and each patient had relapsed following autologous stem cell transplantation. This sequence joins TRBV19 and TRBJ1-1, with unresolved D. This TCR came from a human donor with classical Hodgkin lymphoma. Sequencing was performed on peripheral blood mononuclear cells (PBMCs), taken before the fourth cycle of nivolumab. CDR3 DNA: TGTGCCAGTAGTCCGCGACGGGGTTCCCCAACTGAAGCTTTCTTT. It yields the protein CASSPRRGSPTEAFF.